This T cell receptor (beta chain) was observed in a study of blood T cell repertoires in COVID-19. The CDR3 is 15 amino acids. Germline lookup yields CDR1 MNHEY and CDR2 SMNVEV (reference sequence). V was pared by 4 bases and J by 0 bases, with 4 bases of the junction left unmatched. The repertoire was sequenced with immunoSEQ multiplex PCR; TCRdb's copy has only in-frame clones and lacks some. The sample gives 60,000 to 75,000 clones, 84% of which show up once; 12% is in the top ten. V usage is TRBV27 and J usage is TRBJ1-1, with 8 bases aligning to TRBD1. Material: peripheral blood. The sequence derives from a human donor in a cohort sampled during active COVID-19. CDR3 coding DNA: TGTGCCAGCAGTTCGCTGACAGGGGTGAACACTGAAGCTTTCTTT. Protein product: CASSSLTGVNTEAFF.